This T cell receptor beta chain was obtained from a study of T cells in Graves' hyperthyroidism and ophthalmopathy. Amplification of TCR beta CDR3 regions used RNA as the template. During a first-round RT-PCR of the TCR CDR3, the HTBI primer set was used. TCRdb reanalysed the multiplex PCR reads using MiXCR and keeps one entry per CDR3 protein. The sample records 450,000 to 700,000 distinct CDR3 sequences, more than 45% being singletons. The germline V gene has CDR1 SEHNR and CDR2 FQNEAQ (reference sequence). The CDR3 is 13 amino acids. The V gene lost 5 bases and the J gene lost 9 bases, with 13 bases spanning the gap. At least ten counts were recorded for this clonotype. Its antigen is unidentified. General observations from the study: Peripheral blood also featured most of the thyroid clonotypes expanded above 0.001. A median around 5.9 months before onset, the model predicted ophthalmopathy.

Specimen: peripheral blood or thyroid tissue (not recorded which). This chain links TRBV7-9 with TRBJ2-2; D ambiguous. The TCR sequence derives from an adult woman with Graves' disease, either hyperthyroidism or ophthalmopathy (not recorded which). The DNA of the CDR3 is TGTGCCAGCAGCCGCCCACGAGCGAGGGAGCTGTTTTTT. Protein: CASSRPRARELFF.